The rows below give T cell receptor beta chains drawn from one sample of a study of T cells in localized non-small cell lung cancer. Clones were sequenced by immunoSEQ multiplex PCR, and TCRdb holds only the in-frame ones, with some missing. The data show around 100,000 clones, 80% to 90% seen once. Source: peripheral blood, taken before any cancer treatment. These TCRs come from a man between 40 and 70 years old with stage I squamous cell lung carcinoma. Each CDR3 is given with its conserved first and last residue. D genes are given only for firm matches. Rows give clone size only sometimes, using once, few, many, or a class for an expanded clone.

j_call,v_call,d_call,clone_size,cdr3_nt,cdr3_aa
TRBJ2-7,TRBV7-2,-,-,TGTGCCAGCAGCACCTCGGGGGGCCCAACCGAGCAGTACTTC,CASSTSGGPTEQYF
TRBJ1-3,TRBV18,TRBD1,-,TGTGCCAGCTCAGACAGGGACTCTGGAAACACCATATATTTT,CASSDRDSGNTIYF
TRBJ1-4,TRBV28,-,-,TGTGCCACATCAACGGGGGGCTTAGAACTGTTTTTT,CATSTGGLELFF
TRBJ2-3,TRBV28,-,-,TGTGCCAGCAGGCTCTACTTTAGCACAGATACGCAGTATTTT,CASRLYFSTDTQYF
TRBJ2-5,TRBV6-5,TRBD1,-,TGTGCCAGCAGTTACCAGGGGGCTGGAGAGACCCAGTACTTC,CASSYQGAGETQYF
TRBJ1-1,TRBV7-9,TRBD1,-,TGTGCCAGCAGCTTCTGGGACAGGGGGCGGAACGAAGCTTTCTTT,CASSFWDRGRNEAFF
TRBJ1-2,TRBV10-3,-,-,TGTGCCATCAGCGGTTCCGGAGTCTATGGCTACACCTTC,CAISGSGVYGYTF
TRBJ2-2,TRBV11-2,-,-,TGTGCCAGCAGCTTAGAGCGCCGGAACACCGGGGAGCTGTTTTTT,CASSLERRNTGELFF
TRBJ1-2,TRBV6-1,-,-,TGTGCCAGCAGTGAAGCCGGGGGCGGCTATGGCTACACCTTC,CASSEAGGGYGYTF
TRBJ1-3,TRBV5-1,-,-,TGCGCCAGCAGCTTGGTATACCGGGGGCGGAGTGGAAACACCATATATTTT,CASSLVYRGRSGNTIYF
TRBJ2-5,TRBV7-9,TRBD1,-,TGTGCCAGCAGCCGGGAAACAGGGGTCCAAGAGACCCAGTACTTC,CASSRETGVQETQYF
TRBJ1-2,TRBV4-2,-,-,TGTGCCAGCAGCCAAGATGGGGGCAGGGGAAGTATAGGCTACACCTTC,CASSQDGGRGSIGYTF
TRBJ2-1,TRBV2,TRBD2,-,TGTGCCAGCAGGGAGACTAGCCCTGAGCAGTTCTTC,CASRETSPEQFF
TRBJ1-2,TRBV4-2,-,-,TGTGCCAGCAGCCGGGCGGGAGATATCTATGGCTACACCTTC,CASSRAGDIYGYTF
TRBJ1-6,TRBV6-6,-,-,TGTGCCAGCAGCTCTTTTACAGGGTCTGATTCACCCCTCCACTTT,CASSSFTGSDSPLHF
TRBJ2-7,TRBV19,TRBD1,-,TGTGCCAGTAGCAAACAGGGGATCTACGAGCAGTACTTC,CASSKQGIYEQYF
TRBJ2-2,TRBV5-4,TRBD2,once,TGTGCCAGCAGCTTGAGGCTAGCGGGGGGGCCGGGCACCGGGGAGCTGTTTTTT,CASSLRLAGGPGTGELFF
TRBJ1-5,TRBV18,-,-,TGTGCCAGCTCACTCTCGGACAGAACCAATCAGCCCCAGCATTTT,CASSLSDRTNQPQHF
TRBJ1-2,TRBV28,-,-,TGTGCCAGCAGTTTATTTGGCAGGGTCCATGGCTACACCTTC,CASSLFGRVHGYTF